In its sample, the clone carrying this T cell receptor (beta chain) was seen a few times. Its antigen is as yet unknown. The entry originates in a study of T-cell memory formation after mild COVID-19. Across the whole study: Each donor largely had its own TCR clusters.

With 6 bases clipped from V and 7 bases from J, the junction kept 11 bases outside the gene matches. The length of the CDR3 is 16 residues. Germline V lookup: CDR1 MNHEY, CDR2 SVGAGI. Findings and caveats of the study: A subset of responding clones appeared in pre-infection memory, suggesting cross-reactive memory joined. Clones shrinking from day 15 to 85 showed even CD4/CD8 mixes; later expanders tilted CD4+.

TCRalpha and TCRbeta libraries used 5'RACE with constant-segment primers and UMIs. TCRdb fed the 5' RACE reads into MiXCR, producing one record per CDR3 protein. The sample yields some 280,000 distinct CDR3 sequences, 15% to 20% seen once. The chain carries TRBV6-5 and TRBJ1-6; TRBD1 matches 8 bases. The source of this sequence is a man between 18 and 35 years old who had mild COVID-19 (a few samples of this study predate the infection). Cell type and time point are not known. The sample was PBMCs or a T cell subset sorted from them (not recorded which). The CDR3 nucleotides read TGTGCCAGCAGGCCACTGGACAGGGTGGGAAATTCACCCCTCCACTTT. The encoded protein is CASRPLDRVGNSPLHF.